Sequencing of this TCR beta chain was carried out in a study of OX40 agonist ivuxolimab in advanced cancers. Study-wide background: Males comprised approximately 81% of the group, whose mean age was approximately 60 years (range 23 to 79). Partial responses, seen in three patients, involved one hepatocellular carcinoma and two cutaneous melanomas. The study, taken as a whole, reports: Dose levels from 0.1 to 3.0 mg/kg saw CD4+ and CD8+ blood T cells expand clonally by week 6.

The CDR3 loop spans 17 amino acids. CDR1 and CDR2 from the germline V gene are SNHLY and FYNNEI. V was pared by 4 bases and J by 0 bases, with 13 bases between. Only in-frame clones appear in the TCRdb table, and some are missing; sequencing was by immunoSEQ multiplex PCR. This table has about 70,000 clones, approximately 90% appearing once. A word on this clone: What it recognizes is unknown.

The TCR originated in an adult with an advanced solid tumor such as melanoma, head and neck, liver or kidney cancer. This sequence joins TRBV2 and TRBJ2-6, with D unresolved. This specimen was CD4+ or CD8+ T cells sorted from blood, taken in a trial of the OX40 agonist ivuxolimab. The CDR3 protein is CASSGWAGSSGANVLTF. The CDR3 DNA is TGTGCCAGCAGTGGTTGGGCAGGTAGCTCTGGGGCCAACGTCCTGACTTTC.